Reported below is one T cell receptor beta chain. This clonotype was seen only a few times. Its antigen is unknown. Base qualities were left out, and no much larger clone turns up one base away. TCR cDNA was synthesized by 5'RACE template switching, through which a universal primer site and unique molecular identifiers were introduced. cDNA synthesis was primed from both the TCR alpha and TCR beta constant segments. Library amplification involved two PCR steps, and the second step added sample barcodes and sequencing adapters. Libraries were sequenced on Illumina HiSeq 2500 (2x100 bp) or NovaSeq (2x150 bp). The published analysis was carried out like this. Reads were demultiplexed and collapsed into UMI consensus sequences with MIGEC, and V(D)J alignment was performed with MiXCR. Vaccine-responding clonotypes were identified with edgeR using replicate PBMC samples, with FDR below 0.01 and a log2 fold change above 5 up to day 15 being required. Each bulk clonotype was labeled CD4 or CD8 based on which sequenced repertoire, CD4 or CD8, contained the clonotype at higher abundance. TCRdb reanalyzed the raw reads on its own, using fastp at Q25 for trimming and MiXCR for clone calling, and kept in-frame beta chains. Each record represents a unique CDR3 protein, reported with the most common genes and DNA among its rows. The V and J calls and clone size are TCRdb's, not the authors'. For this sample the table gives 450,000 to 550,000 distinct CDR3 sequences, of which roughly a fifth were detected only once. Around 15% of the sample goes to the ten largest clones.

In the paper's terms, the treatment or condition label means: live attenuated yellow fever vaccine strain. At each blood-draw timepoint, two biological replicates of bulk PBMCs were collected. A standard Ficoll-Paque protocol was used to isolate PBMCs from peripheral blood. TriZol was used to extract RNA from bulk PBMCs, CD4 and CD8 fractions, and dextramer-positive and dextramer-negative fractions. This entry belongs to a study of T cells after yellow fever vaccination (dated by TCRdb to 2018 to 2020). In terms of the full investigation: The SMART-Seq v4 Ultra Low Input RNA kit was used to prepare libraries from fractions with low cell numbers. Blood was drawn at multiple timepoints before and after primary and secondary immunization, with bulk PBMC replicates and cell subsets isolated. To track T-cell clones before and after primary and booster YFV17D yellow fever vaccination, bulk TCR alpha and beta repertoires were sequenced longitudinally. Two healthy male donors, one aged 18 to 30 and one aged 30 to 40 years, made up the cohort. The paper as a whole reports these results and caveats: Only two donors were included in the study, so the extent to which the findings can be generalized is limited. Most clones expanded after primary vaccination were re-detected after the booster (around 96% of CD4 and more than 70% of CD8), suggesting broad memory maintenance. The secondary T-cell response was weaker than the primary response but faster, peaking on day 5 instead of day 15. A small fraction of clonotypes showed up in both the CD4 and CD8 compartments, probably as a result of convergent recombination. Computational filtering was needed because FACS-sorted repertoires could contain abundant contaminating clonotypes from the bulk population.

This specimen was PBMCs, taken 15 days after the yellow fever booster vaccination. The receptor was derived from a young man who received the YFV17D yellow fever vaccine.

The CDR3 sequence is CSAIGGLTYEQYF. The nucleotide sequence is given as TGCAGTGCCATCGGCGGTCTTACCTACGAGCAGTACTTC. The V and J genes are TRBV20-1 and TRBJ2-7; no confident D gene assignment can be made. The germline V gene (reference sequence) provides CDR1 DFQATT and CDR2 SNEGSKA. V loses 6 bases of germline sequence and J loses 2 bases, and the interval between the two ends is 14 bases. The cysteine opens and the phenylalanine closes a CDR3 of 13 amino acids. The read is trimmed to its CDR3 DNA, 39 bases read in frame from base 1.